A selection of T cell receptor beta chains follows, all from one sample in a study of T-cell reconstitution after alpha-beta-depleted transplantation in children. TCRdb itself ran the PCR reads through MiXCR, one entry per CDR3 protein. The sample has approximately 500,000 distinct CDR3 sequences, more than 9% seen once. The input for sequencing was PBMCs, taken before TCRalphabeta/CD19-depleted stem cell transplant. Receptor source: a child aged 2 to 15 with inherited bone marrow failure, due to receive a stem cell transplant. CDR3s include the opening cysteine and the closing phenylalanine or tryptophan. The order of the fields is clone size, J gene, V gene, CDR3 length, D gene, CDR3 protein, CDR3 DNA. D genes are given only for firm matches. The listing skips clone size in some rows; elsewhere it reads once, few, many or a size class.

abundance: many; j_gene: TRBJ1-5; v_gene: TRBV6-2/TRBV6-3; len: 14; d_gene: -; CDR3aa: CASSRTASNQPQHF; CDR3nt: TGTGCCAGCAGTCGGACGGCTAGCAATCAGCCCCAGCATTTT
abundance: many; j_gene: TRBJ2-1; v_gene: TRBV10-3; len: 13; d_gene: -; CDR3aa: CAIRPGTENEQFF; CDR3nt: TGTGCCATCAGACCCGGGACTGAGAATGAGCAGTTCTTC
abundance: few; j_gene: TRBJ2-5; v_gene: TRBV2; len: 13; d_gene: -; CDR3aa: CASRRAREETQYF; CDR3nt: TGTGCCAGCAGGAGGGCCAGGGAAGAGACCCAGTACTTC
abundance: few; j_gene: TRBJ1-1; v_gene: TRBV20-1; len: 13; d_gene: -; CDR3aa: CSAPDGGYTEAFF; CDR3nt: TGCAGTGCTCCGGACGGGGGATACACTGAAGCTTTCTTT
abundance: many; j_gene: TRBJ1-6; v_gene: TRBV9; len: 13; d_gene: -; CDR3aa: CASSPSGVPPLHF; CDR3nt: TGTGCCAGCAGCCCCTCGGGGGTCCCACCCCTCCACTTT
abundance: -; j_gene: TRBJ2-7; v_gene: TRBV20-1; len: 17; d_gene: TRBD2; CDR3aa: CSAEGSSGVTSSYEQYF; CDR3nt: TGCAGTGCCGAGGGGAGTAGCGGGGTAACTAGCTCCTACGAGCAGTACTTC
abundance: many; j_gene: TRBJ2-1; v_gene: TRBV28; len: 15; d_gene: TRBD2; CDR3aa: CASSKTSGTSGEQFF; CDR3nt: TGTGCCAGCAGCAAGACTAGCGGGACCTCTGGGGAGCAGTTCTTC
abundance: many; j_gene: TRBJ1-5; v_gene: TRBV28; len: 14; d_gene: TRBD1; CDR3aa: CASSLDRVNQPQHF; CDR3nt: TGTGCCAGCAGTTTAGACAGGGTGAATCAGCCCCAGCATTTT
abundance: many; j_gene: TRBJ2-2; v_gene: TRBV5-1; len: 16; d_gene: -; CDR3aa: CASSLVRFSNTGELFF; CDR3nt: TGCGCCAGCAGCTTGGTTAGATTCTCGAACACCGGGGAGCTGTTTTTT
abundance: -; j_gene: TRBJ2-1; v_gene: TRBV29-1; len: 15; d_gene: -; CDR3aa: CSVEGRRSSYNEQLF; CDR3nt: TGCAGCGTTGAAGGGCGGAGGAGCTCCTACAATGAGCAGCTCTTC
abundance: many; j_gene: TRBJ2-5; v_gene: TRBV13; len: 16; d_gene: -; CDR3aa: CASRQLSGPNQETQYF; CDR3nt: TGTGCCAGCAGACAACTCTCGGGACCCAACCAAGAGACCCAGTACTTC
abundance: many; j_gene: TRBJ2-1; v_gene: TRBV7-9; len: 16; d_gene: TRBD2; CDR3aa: CASSLSLAGPVGGQFF; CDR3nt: TGTGCCAGCAGCCTGAGTCTAGCGGGGCCGGTTGGTGGGCAGTTCTTC
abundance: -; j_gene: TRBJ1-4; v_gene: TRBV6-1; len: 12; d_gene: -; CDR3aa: CASSAAPEKLFF; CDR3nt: TGTGCCAGCAGTGCCGCACCAGAAAAACTGTTTTTT
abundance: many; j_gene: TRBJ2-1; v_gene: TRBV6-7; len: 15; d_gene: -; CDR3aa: CASSYPAGHYNEQFF; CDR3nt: TGTGCCAGCAGTTATCCAGCGGGTCACTACAATGAGCAGTTCTTC
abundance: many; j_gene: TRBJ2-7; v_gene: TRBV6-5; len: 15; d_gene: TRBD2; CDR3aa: CASSYSQRRGYEQYF; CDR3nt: TGTGCCAGCAGTTACTCACAGAGGCGGGGGTACGAGCAGTACTTC
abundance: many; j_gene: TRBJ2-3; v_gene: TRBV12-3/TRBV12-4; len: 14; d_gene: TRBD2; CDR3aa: CASSVGLGGDTQYF; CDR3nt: TGTGCCAGCAGTGTGGGACTAGGAGGAGATACGCAGTATTTT
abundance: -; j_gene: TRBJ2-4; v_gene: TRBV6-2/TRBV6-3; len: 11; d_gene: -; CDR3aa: CASSYVDIQYF; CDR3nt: TGTGCCAGCAGTTACGTGGACATTCAGTACTTC
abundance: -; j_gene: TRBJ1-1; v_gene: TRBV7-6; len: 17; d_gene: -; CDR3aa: CASSSTLGGMVRTEAFF; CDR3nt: TGTGCCAGCAGCTCCACTTTAGGAGGTATGGTACGGACTGAAGCTTTCTTT
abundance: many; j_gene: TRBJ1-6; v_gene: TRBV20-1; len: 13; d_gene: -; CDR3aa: CSPLGAPNSPLHF; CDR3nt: TGCAGCCCCCTTGGGGCTCCCAATTCACCCCTCCACTTT
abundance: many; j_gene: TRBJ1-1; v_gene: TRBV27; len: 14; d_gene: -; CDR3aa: CASSLAGGAPEAFF; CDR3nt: TGTGCCAGCAGCCTTGCGGGAGGGGCACCTGAAGCTTTCTTT
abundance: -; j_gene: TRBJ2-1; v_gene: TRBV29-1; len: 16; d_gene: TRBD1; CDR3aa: CSFEKPGGSSDNEQFF; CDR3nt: TGCAGCTTTGAAAAACCAGGGGGATCCTCCGACAATGAGCAGTTCTTC
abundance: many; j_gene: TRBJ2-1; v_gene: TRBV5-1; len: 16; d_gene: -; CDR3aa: CASSLDGMNSYNEQFF; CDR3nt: TGCGCCAGCAGCTTGGACGGAATGAACTCCTACAATGAGCAGTTCTTC
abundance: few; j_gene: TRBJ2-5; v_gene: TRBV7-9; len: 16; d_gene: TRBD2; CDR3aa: CASSTRTSGSGETQYF; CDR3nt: TGTGCCAGCAGCACCCGGACTAGCGGGAGCGGAGAGACCCAGTACTTC
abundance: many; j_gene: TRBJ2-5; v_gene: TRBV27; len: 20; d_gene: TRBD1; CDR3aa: CASSSDSGTGVAGAPETQYF; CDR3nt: TGTGCCAGCAGTTCAGATTCCGGGACAGGGGTTGCGGGAGCGCCCGAGACCCAGTACTTC
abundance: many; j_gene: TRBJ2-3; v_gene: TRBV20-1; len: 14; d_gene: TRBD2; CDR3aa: CSASYIAGEDTQYF; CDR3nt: TGCAGTGCCTCTTATATAGCGGGAGAAGATACGCAGTATTTT
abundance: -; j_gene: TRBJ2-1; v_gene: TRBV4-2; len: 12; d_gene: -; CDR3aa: CASTSSGDEQFF; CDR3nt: TGTGCCAGCACTTCCTCAGGCGATGAGCAGTTCTTC
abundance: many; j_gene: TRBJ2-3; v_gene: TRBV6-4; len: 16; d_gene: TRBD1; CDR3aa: CASSRDRPLGTDTQYF; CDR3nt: TGTGCCAGCAGTCGGGACAGACCGTTGGGCACAGATACGCAGTATTTT
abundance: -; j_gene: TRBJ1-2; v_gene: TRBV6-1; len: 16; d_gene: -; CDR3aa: CASSEYGPGGSYGYTF; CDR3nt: TGTGCCAGCAGTGAATATGGACCGGGCGGGAGCTATGGCTACACCTTC
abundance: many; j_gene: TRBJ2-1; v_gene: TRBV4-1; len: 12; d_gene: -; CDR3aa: CASSQVRDEQFF; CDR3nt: TGCGCCAGCAGCCAGGTGAGGGATGAGCAGTTCTTC
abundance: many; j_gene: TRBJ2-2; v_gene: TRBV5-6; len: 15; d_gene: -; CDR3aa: CASRSGWGNTGELFF; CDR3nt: TGTGCCAGCAGGTCTGGATGGGGGAACACCGGGGAGCTGTTTTTT
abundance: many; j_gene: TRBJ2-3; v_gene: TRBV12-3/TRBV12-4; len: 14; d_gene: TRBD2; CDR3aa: CASTPGGWSDTQYF; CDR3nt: TGTGCCAGCACGCCGGGGGGGTGGTCAGATACGCAGTATTTT
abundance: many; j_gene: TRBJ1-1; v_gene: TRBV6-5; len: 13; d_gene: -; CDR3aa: CASSYGGNTEAFF; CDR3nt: TGTGCCAGCAGTTACGGGGGGAACACTGAAGCTTTCTTT
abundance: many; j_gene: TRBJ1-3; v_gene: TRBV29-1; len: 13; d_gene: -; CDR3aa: CSVEWSGTDTIYF; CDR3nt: TGCAGCGTTGAATGGTCTGGGACCGACACCATATATTTT
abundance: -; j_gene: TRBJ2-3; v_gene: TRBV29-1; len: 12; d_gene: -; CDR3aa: CSVGSFTDTQYF; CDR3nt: TGCAGCGTTGGATCATTCACAGATACGCAGTATTTT
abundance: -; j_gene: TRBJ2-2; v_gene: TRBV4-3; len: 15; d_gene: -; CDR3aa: CASSRLTSNTGELFF; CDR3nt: TGCGCCAGCAGCCGACTGACTTCGAACACCGGGGAGCTGTTTTTT
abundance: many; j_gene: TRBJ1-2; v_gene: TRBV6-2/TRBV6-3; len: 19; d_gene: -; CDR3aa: CAGLHSPSPVGQPDYGYTF; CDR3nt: TGTGCCGGACTTCATTCTCCCTCCCCAGTAGGACAGCCGGACTATGGCTACACCTTC
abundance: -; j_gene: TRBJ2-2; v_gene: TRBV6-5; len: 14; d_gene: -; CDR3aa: CASSYQDNTGELFF; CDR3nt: TGTGCCAGCAGTTACCAGGATAACACCGGGGAGCTGTTTTTT
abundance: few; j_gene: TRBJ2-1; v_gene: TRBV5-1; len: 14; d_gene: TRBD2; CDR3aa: CASRLTSGHNEQFF; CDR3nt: TGCGCCAGCAGGTTGACTAGCGGACACAATGAGCAGTTCTTC
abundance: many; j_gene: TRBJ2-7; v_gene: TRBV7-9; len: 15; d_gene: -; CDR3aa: CASSPGAVLGLEQYF; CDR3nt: TGTGCCAGCAGCCCGGGAGCAGTGTTAGGGCTGGAGCAGTACTTC
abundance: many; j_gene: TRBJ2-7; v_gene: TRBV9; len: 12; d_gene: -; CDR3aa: CASSLFSGEQYF; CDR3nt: TGTGCCAGCAGCCTTTTTTCGGGGGAGCAGTACTTC
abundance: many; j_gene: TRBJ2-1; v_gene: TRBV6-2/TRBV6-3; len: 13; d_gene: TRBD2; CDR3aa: CASYGGSIHEQFF; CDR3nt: TGTGCCAGTTACGGCGGGAGTATCCATGAGCAGTTCTTC
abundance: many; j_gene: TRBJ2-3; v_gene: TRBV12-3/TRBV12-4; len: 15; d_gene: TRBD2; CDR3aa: CASSLLAGGPDTQYF; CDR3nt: TGTGCCAGCAGTCTCCTAGCGGGAGGGCCAGATACGCAGTATTTT
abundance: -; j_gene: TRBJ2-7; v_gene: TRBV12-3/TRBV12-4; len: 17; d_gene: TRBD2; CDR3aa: CASSFGLLTSGYYEQYF; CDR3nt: TGTGCCAGCAGTTTTGGGTTGCTGACTAGCGGATACTACGAGCAGTACTTC
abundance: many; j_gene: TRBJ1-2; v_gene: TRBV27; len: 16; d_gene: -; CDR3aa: CASSLSMGGVNYGYTF; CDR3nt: TGTGCCAGCAGTTTATCGATGGGCGGCGTTAACTATGGCTACACCTTC
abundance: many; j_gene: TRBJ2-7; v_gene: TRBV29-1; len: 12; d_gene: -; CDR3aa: CSVHSASYEQYF; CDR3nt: TGCAGCGTCCACAGCGCTTCCTACGAGCAGTACTTC
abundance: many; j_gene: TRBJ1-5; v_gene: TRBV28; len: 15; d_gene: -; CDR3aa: CASSGAASGNQPQHF; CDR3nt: TGTGCCAGCAGTGGGGCCGCATCAGGCAATCAGCCCCAGCATTTT
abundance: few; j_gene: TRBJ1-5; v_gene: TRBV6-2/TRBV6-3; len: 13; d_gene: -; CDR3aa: CASVWGAHQPQHF; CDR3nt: TGTGCCAGCGTGTGGGGAGCCCATCAGCCCCAGCATTTT
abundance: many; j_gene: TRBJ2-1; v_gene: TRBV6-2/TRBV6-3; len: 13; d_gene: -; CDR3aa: CASSSTASNEQFF; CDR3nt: TGTGCCAGCAGTTCGACAGCGTCCAATGAGCAGTTCTTC
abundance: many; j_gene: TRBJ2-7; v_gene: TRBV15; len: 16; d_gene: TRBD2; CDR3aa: CATSRDTREGAYEQYF; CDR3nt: TGTGCCACCAGCAGAGATACGCGGGAGGGTGCCTACGAGCAGTACTTC
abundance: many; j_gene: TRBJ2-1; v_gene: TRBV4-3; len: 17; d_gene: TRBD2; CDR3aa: CASSQPLTSGRHNEQFF; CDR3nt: TGCGCCAGCAGCCAACCCCTGACTAGCGGGAGGCACAATGAGCAGTTCTTC
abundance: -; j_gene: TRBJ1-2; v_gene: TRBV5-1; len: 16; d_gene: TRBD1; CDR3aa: CASSPGAGTGAYGYTF; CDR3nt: TGCGCCAGCAGCCCCGGTGCCGGGACAGGGGCATATGGCTACACCTTC
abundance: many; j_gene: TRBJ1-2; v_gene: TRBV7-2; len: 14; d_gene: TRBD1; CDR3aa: CASSASTGYYGYTF; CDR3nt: TGTGCCAGCAGCGCATCGACAGGGTACTATGGCTACACCTTC